The clone carrying this T cell receptor (beta chain) turned up a few times. Antigen specificity is unknown. This sample was taken from a study of T cells after yellow fever vaccination. General observations from the study: Peaking faster, on day 5 versus 15, the secondary response was nonetheless weaker. Reappearing after the booster were most of the clones from primary vaccination (about 96% CD4, 88% CD8). Abundant clonotypes from the bulk population could have been carried over as contaminants into FACS-sorted repertoires.

Trimming cost V 0 bases and J 4 bases, with 13 bases left between them. The CDR3 has 15 amino acids. Germline values: CDR1 MGHRA, CDR2 YSYEKL. Template switching by 5'RACE produced TCR cDNA, adding a universal primer site and UMIs. TCRdb fed the 5' RACE reads into MiXCR, producing one record per CDR3 protein. This sample has about 160,000 distinct CDR3 sequences; roughly 8.8% occur once, and the top ten carry about a third. The TCR originated in a man aged 18 to 30 who received the YFV17D yellow fever vaccine. The source material was CD8+ T cells sorted from PBMCs, sampled 45 days after the yellow fever booster vaccination. J is TRBJ2-7 and V is TRBV4-1; weak D call: TRBD1 (5 bases). The CDR3 reads CASSQDQGFAYEQYV. As DNA, the CDR3 is TGCGCCAGCAGCCAAGACCAGGGATTCGCGTACGAGCAGTACGTC.